This T cell receptor (beta chain) was retrieved from a study of HIV-infected patients and healthy controls (dated by TCRdb to the mid-2010s). With respect to the entire study: Although they stayed below normal ranges, CD4 counts in about 90% of the 16 patients rose modestly but significantly after three months of therapy. After a further year of therapy, viral load was undetectable in all patients, having already become undetectable in about 75% of the 16 patients by the second bleed. No consistent shift in CD8 counts was seen during early therapy, whereas a slight rise was seen in the CD4:CD8 ratio. Patients lacked overall T-cell lymphocytopenia, and total CDR3 counts per chain did not differ significantly from controls. The study asked whether deep sequencing of the TCR repertoire from small blood samples of HIV patients could detect immune perturbation and reconstitution. Overall results and qualifications from the work: In the samples, alpha-beta chain pairing was left undetermined. The therapy captured by the treated samples lasted only 2 to 3 months, arguably too short a period to observe immune reconstitution given low adult thymic output. Sequencing depth was restricted by the use of whole blood, which also prevented the dynamics of distinct T-cell subpopulations from being separated. More CDR3s were shared between individuals among healthy controls than among HIV+ patients, as measured by Jaccard index and by the count of highly shared sequences. Size-matched repertoire data did not replicate the apparent post-therapy recovery of the Gini index in HIV-infected patients. MAIT cell alpha-chain CDR3s were found at high frequency in healthy controls but were severely depleted in HIV+ repertoires. HIV-infected repertoires showed significantly elevated mean Gini indices relative to controls, which possibly reflects oligoclonality. Compared with untreated HIV+ repertoires, healthy control repertoires had roughly threefold more distinct CDR3s and higher Shannon diversity. Compared with controls, HIV-infected patients showed significantly different mean usage of eight alpha and eight beta V genes. A major limit on how widely the findings apply, in the view of the authors, was that only sixteen HIV-infected individuals were processed. The observed differences in diversity were not explained by the slight differences in age and sex profiles between the study cohorts. HLA typing of donors was not performed in the study. Unequal numbers of distinct sequences between patients and controls complicated comparisons, and size-matching overweighted rare events from HIV-infected data. HIV-associated CDR3s exhibited a significant reduction in frequency during therapy, whereas CMV-associated CDR3s exhibited no significant change, although the majority increased in frequency.

V is clipped by 3 bases and J by 4 bases, and the sequence between their germline boundaries is 8 bases long. The CDR3 sequence holds 13 residues, the cysteine and phenylalanine included. Only the CDR3 part of the read is kept: 39 bases, read in frame from the first base. From the germline V gene, CDR1 is SGHTA and CDR2 is FQGTGA. This clonotype was seen repeatedly, ten times or more. What this receptor recognizes is not known. No base qualities exist here, and no much larger clone lies one base off it. After antiretroviral therapy began, follow-up blood was collected from HIV-infected patients roughly three months, about 14 weeks, later. Whole blood was used without fractionating the cells, so the repertoire represented all peripheral T cells without sorting. For RNA extraction, 2.5 to 3 ml of peripheral blood was drawn into Tempus tubes. Treatment interruptions were among the grounds for excluding patients from enrollment, as were febrile or AIDS-related illness, tumors, hepatitis B or C coinfection, immunomodulatory therapy and recent vaccination. The TURBO-DNase kit was used to remove leftover genomic DNA, and GLOBINclear was used to deplete globin mRNA.

Approximately 500 ng RNA was reverse transcribed with SuperScript III using primers against the alpha and beta constant regions. Separate libraries for the alpha and beta chains were generated through chain-specific third strand synthesis that incorporated multiplexing indices. To avoid primer bias, the protocol used one single primer pair to amplify every rearrangement within a chain, and the protocol also attached molecular barcodes to each cDNA molecule. Purified cDNA was joined by T4 RNA Ligase 1 to a 5' RACE adapter carrying a random hexamer and the SP2 sequencing primer site. With slow temperature ramps used to favor optimal annealing, second strand synthesis was primed from the SP2 site with Phusion polymerase. Two random hexamer sequences, both added before amplification and joined together, made up the 12-nucleotide barcode of each molecule. An amplification PCR of roughly 25 cycles with P5s and P7 primers came after a short first PCR that had added P5 and P7 adapter elements plus a second index. The libraries went through 27 PCR cycles in total, were quantified on a Qubit, were sized on a Bioanalyzer, and were diluted to approximately 3.6 nM. Sequencing of the normalized libraries was done on an Illumina MiSeq using 2 x 250 paired-end kits. Into around 9.4 ul Tris-Cl, the reverse transcription reactions were eluted following cleanup on MinElute columns. The adapter ligations were run for approximately 23 hours at 16 degrees C, and AMPure XP beads at a 1:1 ratio were afterwards used to clean them. On the authors' methods: A modified Decombinator that output V, J, insert and barcode information was used to process the demultiplexed FASTQ files. Sequences sharing a barcode but differing from the dominant sequence were discarded as errors, and barcodes clustered at Levenshtein distance 3 were counted to estimate original cDNA molecules. The R packages ineq, vegan, igraph and RCytoscape were used for downstream analyses, together with IMGT nomenclature and CDR3 definitions. V gene usage was calculated across distinct sequences, with every TCR tallied a single time to avoid skew from clonal expansion. Unique CDR3 amino acid sequences within a donor were connected in similarity networks whenever two sequences differed by a single Levenshtein edit. Published HIV-specific CDR3s (92 alpha, 600 to 850 beta) and CMV-specific CDR3s (around 13 alpha, roughly 250 beta) were compiled and searched for in the repertoires. Random subsampling to size-matched repertoires demonstrated that the decreased diversity in patients did not result from their lower sequence numbers. The public reads were quality trimmed at Q25 with fastp and then assembled into clones with MiXCR by TCRdb, keeping productive beta chains. Every distinct CDR3 protein forms one entry, paired with its most common genes and DNA. TCRdb, not the authors, supplied the V and J calls. This sample gives 14,000 or so distinct CDR3 sequences in total; around 10% of them show up just once. The ten most abundant clones make up 40% of the sample.

The clonotype was recovered from an adult with HIV infection. The donor label of this sample is uncertain. This chain joins TRBV7-3 to TRBJ2-3, with the D gene not clear enough to name. The sequencing here drew on blood, taken during antiretroviral therapy. The sequence in DNA is TGTGCCAGCAGCTTGTCTAGAGCAGATACGCAGTATTTT. Its product reads: CASSLSRADTQYF.